One sample yielded the 30 T cell receptor beta chains listed below, sequenced in a study of sequential checkpoint blockade in melanoma. Indicated treatment: randomized to nivolumab then ipilimumab (arm A) or the reverse (arm B). Only in-frame clones appear in the TCRdb table, and some are missing; sequencing was by immunoSEQ multiplex PCR. The data show approximately 28,000 clones, approximately 83% seen once. This specimen consisted of CD8+ T cells sorted from blood (inferred from file names), obtained from a patient given nivolumab and ipilimumab in sequence. These TCRs come from a human donor with melanoma.

The rearrangement joins TRBV7-2 to TRBJ2-3, with TRBD2 matching over 13 bases. The CDR3 totals 16 residues. CDR1 SGHTA and CDR2 FQGNSA come from the germline V gene. The V and J ends lost 2 bases and 3 bases, in that order; junction bases with no gene match: 2. The CDR3 DNA is TGTGCCAGCAGCTTAACTAGCGGGGGGGAAACAGATACGCAGTATTTT. Encoded protein: CASSLTSGGETDTQYF.

The rearrangement links TRBV4-3 to TRBJ1-2; 7 nucleotides agree with TRBD1. Germline-derived CDR1 and CDR2 are LGHNA and YSLEER. Losses at the gene ends were 7 bases for V and 12 bases for J; bases not matched to a gene: 20. The CDR3 is made up of 15 amino acids. This CDR3 reads CASTRGHRGDGGHTF. The CDR3 bases are TGCGCCAGCACCCGGGGGCACAGGGGCGACGGAGGCCACACCTTC.

This sequence joins TRBV28 and TRBJ2-3; D unclear. V was clipped by 2 bases and J by 2 bases, with 8 bases between them. This CDR3 contains 14 residues. Germline CDR1 reads MDHEN; CDR2 reads SYDVKM. CDR3 region: CASSLTLDTDTQYF. The CDR3 DNA sequence: TGTGCCAGCAGTTTAACTCTAGACACAGATACGCAGTATTTT.

This clone counts as medium-sized. The rearrangement uses TRBV6-4 and TRBJ1-1; no clear D. V was cut by 2 bases and J by 0 bases, with 4 bases left in between. In germline, CDR1 is MRHNA, CDR2 SNTAGT. CDR3 size: 13 residues. CDR3 DNA: TGTGCCAGCAGTGACAGCATGAACACTGAAGCTTTCTTT. This sequence encodes CASSDSMNTEAFF.

The chain uses TRBV27 and TRBJ2-7; D perhaps matches TRBD1 (6 bases). This CDR3 comprises 14 residues. Germline CDR1 MNHEY, CDR2 SMNVEV (reference sequence). V lost 5 bases to trimming and J lost 1 base, with 12 bases between them. CDR3 protein: CASSPRQASYEQYF. As DNA, the CDR3 is TGTGCCAGCAGTCCGCGACAGGCTTCCTACGAGCAGTACTTC.

J is TRBJ2-2 and V is TRBV19; 8 bases are a match to TRBD1. After removal of 9 bases from V and 6 bases from J, the junction contained 6 bases not matched to a gene. Germline-derived CDR1 and CDR2 are LNHDA and SQIVND (reference sequence). This CDR3 is built from 13 residues. CDR3 residues: CASWTGIPGELFF. CDR3 coding DNA: TGTGCCAGCTGGACAGGGATCCCCGGGGAGCTGTTTTTT.

To note about this clone: This CDR3 is also generated by other DNA sequences in the sample. The chain is built from TRBV6-1 and TRBJ1-2; D is undetermined. The CDR3 is 15 amino acids. Germline V gives CDR1 MNHNS, CDR2 SASEGT. Trimming took 0 bases from V and 6 from J, leaving 14 bases between them. CDR3 region: CASSEAAAPHHGYTF. DNA for the CDR3: TGTGCCAGCAGTGAAGCCGCAGCGCCCCACCATGGCTACACCTTC.

The chain carries TRBV7-3 and TRBJ1-1; no firm D call. The CDR3 sequence is 13 residues long. Looked up from germline, CDR1 is SGHTA and CDR2 is FQGTGA. Trimming pared 4 bases from V and 10 bases from J, leaving 16 bases between. In nucleotides, the CDR3 is TGTGCCAGCAGCTCCAAAACGAGGGAGGCAGCTTTCTTT. This gives the protein CASSSKTREAAFF.

Only a few counts were recorded for this clone. Other nucleotide sequences in the sample specify the same CDR3. This chain links TRBV7-9 with TRBJ2-7; D remains ambiguous. The CDR3 runs to 11 residues. Trimming removed 5 bases at V and 3 bases at J, with 5 bases between. CDR1 and CDR2 (germline): SEHNR, FQNEAQ (reference sequence). The CDR3 DNA reads as TGTGCCAGCAGCCCAGGCTACGAGCAGTACTTC. Translating gives CASSPGYEQYF.

This sequence joins TRBV7-9 and TRBJ2-4, with D perhaps TRBD2 (6 bases). The V gene lost 5 bases and the J gene lost 0 bases, with 14 bases spanning the gap. This CDR3 is 16 amino acids long. Germline V gene sequence: CDR1 SEHNR, CDR2 FQNEAQ (reference sequence). As DNA, the CDR3 is TGTGCCAGCAGCCCTCCGGAGGGTCTAGCCAAAAACATTCAGTACTTC. This encodes CASSPPEGLAKNIQYF.

The chain employs TRBV4-3 and TRBJ1-1; TRBD1 agrees at 7 bases. The CDR3 consists of 16 residues. The germline V gene has CDR1 LGHNA and CDR2 YSLEER. V was clipped by 0 bases and J by 7 bases; unmatched bases: 11. The CDR3: CASSQDTWRGQDEAFF. CDR3 bases: TGCGCCAGCAGCCAAGATACCTGGAGGGGGCAAGATGAAGCTTTCTTT.

The rearrangement links TRBV7-3 to TRBJ1-1; weak D call: TRBD1 (5 bases). The germline CDR1 and CDR2 sequences are SGHTA and FQGTGA. This CDR3 is 15 amino acids long. Trimming left V 1 base short and J 0 bases short, with 9 bases between. Here the CDR3 DNA reads TGTGCCAGCAGCTTAAATGGGGCACTGAACACTGAAGCTTTCTTT. Protein sequence: CASSLNGALNTEAFF.

The V and J genes are TRBV7-3 and TRBJ2-2; 9 positions match TRBD1. Germline CDR1 SGHTA, CDR2 FQGTGA. V shed 5 bases, J shed 3 bases, and the junction held 4 bases outside the gene matches. The length of the CDR3 is 15 residues. CDR3 coding DNA: TGTGCCAGCAGCAGCGGGACAGGGTACACCGGGGAGCTGTTTTTT. It encodes CASSSGTGYTGELFF.

The chain combines TRBV4-3 with TRBJ2-1; 9 bases line up with TRBD2. This CDR3 spans 15 amino acids. V shed 2 bases and J 4 bases; nucleotides not matched to a gene: 3. CDR1 is LGHNA, CDR2 YSLEER, per germline. The CDR3 reads CASSQRLAEYNEQFF. CDR3 nucleotides: TGCGCCAGCAGCCAAAGACTAGCGGAATACAATGAGCAGTTCTTC.

The chain employs TRBV9 and TRBJ2-3; 11 bases fit TRBD2. The trim removed 1 base at V and 2 bases at J, leaving 6 bases unmatched. This CDR3 has 17 amino acids. Looked up from germline, CDR1 is SGDLS and CDR2 is YYNGEE. The chain's CDR3 is CASSVSTSGRFTDTQYF. The DNA for the CDR3 is TGTGCCAGCAGCGTAAGTACTAGCGGGAGATTCACAGATACGCAGTATTTT.

A word on this clone: Other DNA sequences from this sample encode an identical CDR3 as well. This chain uses TRBV7-9 with TRBJ2-7, with D tentatively TRBD1 (6 bases). Trimming removed 3 bases from V and 0 bases from J, with 6 bases in between. Germline CDR1 reads SEHNR; CDR2 reads FQNEAQ (reference sequence). The CDR3 spans 13 residues. The CDR3 DNA reads as TGTGCCAGCAGCTTGGACAGCTCCTACGAGCAGTACTTC. This translates into CASSLDSSYEQYF.

Concerning this clone: A much larger clone differs by one base, so this may be a read error. Lacking the conserved final phenylalanine or tryptophan, this CDR3 likely reflects a read error. This chain connects TRBV5-5 to TRBJ2-7, with 12 positions matching TRBD2. Germline V gives CDR1 SGHKS, CDR2 YYEKEE (reference sequence). CDR3 length: 16 residues. The CDR3 region has the DNA TGCGCCAGCAGGCTAGAGACTAGCGGGAGCTCCTACGAGCAGTACCTC. Translating it yields CASRLETSGSSYEQYL.

The chain joins TRBV5-6 to TRBJ1-1, with TRBD1 matching over 8 bases. V trimming: 4 bases; J trimming: 0 bases; junction bases outside the gene matches: 8. CDR1 is SGHDT and CDR2 is YYEEEE in the germline V gene. There are 16 residues in the CDR3. CDR3 sequence (DNA): TGTGCCAGCAGCAAGGACAGGGATTGGATGAACACTGAAGCTTTCTTT. Its translation: CASSKDRDWMNTEAFF.

The V gene is TRBV5-1, the J gene TRBJ2-1; TRBD2 is a possible D gene (5 bases). V lost 4 bases and J lost 8, with 16 bases in between. There are 14 residues in the CDR3. Germline CDR1 SGHRS, CDR2 YFSETQ. The CDR3 spells CASSPWTGWHEQFF. The CDR3, as DNA: TGCGCCAGCAGCCCCTGGACTGGGTGGCATGAGCAGTTCTTC.

The rearrangement joins TRBV30 to TRBJ2-3, with 10 bases identical to TRBD2. V was clipped by 2 bases and J by 1 base; unmatched bases: 3. This CDR3 has 15 amino acids. The germline CDR1 and CDR2 sequences are GTSNPN and SVGIG (reference sequence). CDR3 residues: CAWSTGTSGTDTQYF. DNA of the CDR3: TGTGCCTGGAGTACCGGGACTAGCGGCACAGATACGCAGTATTTT.

The V call is TRBV6-1, the J call TRBJ2-5, with 11 nucleotides matching TRBD2. Germline assignment: CDR1 MNHNS and CDR2 SASEGT. The CDR3 consists of 20 residues. Trimming at V came to 4 bases and at J to 0 bases, leaving 16 bases not matched to a gene. Here the CDR3 reads CASSAGPLAGGTKYQETQYF. The DNA for the CDR3 is TGTGCCAGCAGTGCCGGACCTCTAGCGGGGGGCACTAAGTACCAAGAGACCCAGTACTTC.

The rearrangement links TRBV9 to TRBJ1-2; 10 bases are shared with TRBD1. With 3 bases clipped from V and 2 bases from J, the junction kept 7 bases outside the gene matches. The CDR3 covers 16 residues. Germline V lookup: CDR1 SGDLS, CDR2 YYNGEE. The CDR3 DNA reads as TGTGCCAGCAGCGCCCACCGGGACAGGGGAAACTATGGCTACACCTTC. This encodes CASSAHRDRGNYGYTF.

The chain joins TRBV6-1 to TRBJ2-7; a weak D match, TRBD1 (5 bases). Germline lookup yields CDR1 MNHNS and CDR2 SASEGT. The CDR3 covers 16 residues. Trimming removed 4 bases at V and 1 base at J, with 17 bases between. The CDR3 loop reads CASSADLTDSSYEQYF. DNA of the CDR3: TGTGCCAGCAGTGCAGACCTGACAGACTCTTCCTACGAGCAGTACTTC.

The chain recombines TRBV6-5 with TRBJ2-7; 9 positions match TRBD1. This CDR3 has 14 amino acids. Germline loops: CDR1 MNHEY, CDR2 SVGAGI. With V trimmed by 5 bases and J by 4 bases, 6 bases remained unmatched. CDR3 sequence (DNA): TGTGCCAGCAGTCTGGGACAGGGAGGGTACGAGCAGTACTTC. Translated, it gives CASSLGQGGYEQYF.

This clone showed up just once. J is TRBJ1-5 and V is TRBV19; a possible D gene is TRBD1 (6 bases). The V gene lost 9 bases and the J gene lost 2 bases, with 14 bases spanning the gap. The CDR3 length is 14 residues. Germline V gene lookup returns CDR1 LNHDA and CDR2 SQIVND (reference sequence). The CDR3 DNA reads TGTGCCAGCAGGGGAGGGGATGGCAATCAGCCCCAGCATTTT. Protein sequence: CASRGGDGNQPQHF.

The chain joins TRBV5-8 to TRBJ2-1; perhaps TRBD2 as D (6 bases). V shed 0 bases and J shed 6 bases, with 7 bases lying between them. The CDR3 consists of 13 residues. Germline V gives CDR1 SGHTS, CDR2 YDEGEE. The CDR3, as DNA: TGTGCCAGCAGCTTGGCCGGGGGCAATGAGCAGTTCTTC. Translating gives CASSLAGGNEQFF.

The chain employs TRBV6-1 and TRBJ1-4; D remains ambiguous. Germline CDR1 reads MNHNS; CDR2 reads SASEGT. The CDR3 consists of 14 residues. Trimming pared 3 bases from V and 15 bases from J, leaving 20 bases between. The DNA of the CDR3 is TGTGCCAGCAGTGATTGGACTCCCCTTGAGAGGGTGTTTTTT. It translates to CASSDWTPLERVFF.

The genes are TRBV5-4 and TRBJ2-3, with D maybe TRBD2 (6 bases). The CDR3 contains 14 residues. Trimming shortened V by 0 bases and J by 6 bases, and 11 bases separated the two germline ends. In germline, CDR1 is SGHNT, CDR2 YYREEE (reference sequence). CDR3 bases: TGTGCCAGCAGCTTGGCCGGCACTAGCGATACGCAGTATTTT. Translation: CASSLAGTSDTQYF.

This chain connects TRBV4-3 to TRBJ2-7; tentative D call: TRBD2 (5 bases). Germline CDR1 LGHNA, CDR2 YSLEER. The CDR3 totals 14 residues. V lost 1 base to trimming and J lost 5 bases, with 12 bases between them. The CDR3 sequence: CASSQALEVDEQYF. The DNA of the CDR3 is TGCGCCAGCAGCCAAGCACTAGAGGTCGACGAGCAGTACTTC.

The V call is TRBV9, the J call TRBJ2-5; possibly TRBD1 for D (6 bases). In germline, CDR1 is SGDLS, CDR2 YYNGEE. The CDR3 is 15 amino acids. Trimming took off 4 bases at V and 3 bases at J, with 16 bases between the two ends. CDR3 coding DNA: TGTGCCAGCAGCCCAGGCTCGGCAGGGGAAGAGACCCAGTACTTC. Protein sequence: CASSPGSAGEETQYF.